The clone carrying this T cell receptor beta chain was picked up many times. Its target is not known. The V and J ends lost 1 base and 3 bases respectively, with 9 bases between them. The germline V gene encodes CDR1 MGHRA and CDR2 YSYEKL. The CDR3 consists of 15 residues. The data were obtained in a study of neurological immune-mediated disorders. Study information: Multiple sclerosis patients numbered some 35, of whom about 30 were relapsing-remitting and 3 secondary progressive. Study-level points and caveats: None of the CDR3 amino acid sequences in expanded clones turned up in more than one subject, which points to private repertoires in all groups.

TCRdb itself ran the 5' RACE reads through MiXCR, one entry per CDR3 protein. Of approximately 100,000 distinct CDR3 sequences listed, 3% to 4.5% are singletons. Source material: PBMCs. This chain joins TRBV4-1 and TRBJ2-2; D is uncertain. This clonotype was obtained from a woman between 18 and 29 years old with multiple sclerosis. CDR3 sequence reads: CASSQGTEHTGELFF. CDR3 sequence (DNA): TGCGCCAGCAGCCAAGGGACGGAACACACCGGGGAGCTGTTTTTT.